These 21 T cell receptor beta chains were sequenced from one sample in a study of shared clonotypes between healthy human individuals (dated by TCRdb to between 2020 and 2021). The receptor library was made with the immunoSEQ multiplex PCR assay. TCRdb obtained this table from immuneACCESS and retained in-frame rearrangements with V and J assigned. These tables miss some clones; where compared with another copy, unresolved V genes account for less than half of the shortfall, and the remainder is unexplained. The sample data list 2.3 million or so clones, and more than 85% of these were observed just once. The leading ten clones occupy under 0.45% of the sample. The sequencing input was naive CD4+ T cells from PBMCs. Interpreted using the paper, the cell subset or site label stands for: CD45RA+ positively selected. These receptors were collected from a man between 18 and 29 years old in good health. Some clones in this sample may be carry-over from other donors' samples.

The CDR3 DNA sequence: TGTGCCAGCAGCTACCCGCGCCGGGACAACTACGAGCAGTACTTC. It is translated as CASSYPRRDNYEQYF. This chain links TRBV11-2 with TRBJ2-7; tentative D call: TRBD1 (6 bases). CDR1 is SGHAT and CDR2 is FQNNGV in the germline V gene. The V and J ends lost 4 bases and 3 bases respectively, with 16 bases between them. CDR3 size: 15 residues.

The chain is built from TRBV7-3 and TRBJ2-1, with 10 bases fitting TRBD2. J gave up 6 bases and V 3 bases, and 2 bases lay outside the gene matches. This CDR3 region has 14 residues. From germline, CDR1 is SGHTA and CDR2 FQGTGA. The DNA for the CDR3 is TGTGCCAGCAGCTTCGGGACTAGCGTCAATGAGCAGTTCTTC. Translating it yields CASSFGTSVNEQFF. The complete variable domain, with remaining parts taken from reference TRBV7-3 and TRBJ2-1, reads GAGVSQTPSNKVTEKGKYVELRCDPISGHTALYWYRQSLGQGPEFLIYFQGTGAADDSGLPNDRFFAVRPEGSVSTLKIQRTERGDSAVYLCASSFGTSVNEQFFGPGTRLTVL.

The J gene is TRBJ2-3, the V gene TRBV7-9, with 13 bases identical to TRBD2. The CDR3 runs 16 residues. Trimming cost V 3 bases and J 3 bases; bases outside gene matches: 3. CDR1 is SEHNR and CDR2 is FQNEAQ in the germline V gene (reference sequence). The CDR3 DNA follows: TGTGCCAGCAGCTTCAGACTAGCGGGAGGAACAGATACGCAGTATTTT. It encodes CASSFRLAGGTDTQYF.

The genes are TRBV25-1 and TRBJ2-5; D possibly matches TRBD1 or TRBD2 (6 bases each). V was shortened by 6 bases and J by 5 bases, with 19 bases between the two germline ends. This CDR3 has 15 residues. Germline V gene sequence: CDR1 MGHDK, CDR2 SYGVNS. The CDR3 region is CASSPGAYLLETQYF. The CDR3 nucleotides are TGTGCCAGCAGCCCGGGGGCCTACCTTTTGGAGACCCAGTACTTC.

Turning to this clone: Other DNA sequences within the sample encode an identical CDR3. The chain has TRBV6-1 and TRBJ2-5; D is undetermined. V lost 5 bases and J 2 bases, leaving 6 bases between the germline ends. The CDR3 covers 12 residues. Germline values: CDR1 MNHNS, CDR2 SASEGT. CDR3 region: CASSRSQETQYF. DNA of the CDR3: TGTGCCAGCAGTCGCAGTCAAGAGACCCAGTACTTC.

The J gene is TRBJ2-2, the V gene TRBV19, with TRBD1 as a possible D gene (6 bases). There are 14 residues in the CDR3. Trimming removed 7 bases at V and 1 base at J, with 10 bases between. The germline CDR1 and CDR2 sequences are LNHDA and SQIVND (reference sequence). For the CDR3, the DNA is TGTGCCAGTAAGGAGACAGGGAACACCGGGGAGCTGTTTTTT. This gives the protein CASKETGNTGELFF.

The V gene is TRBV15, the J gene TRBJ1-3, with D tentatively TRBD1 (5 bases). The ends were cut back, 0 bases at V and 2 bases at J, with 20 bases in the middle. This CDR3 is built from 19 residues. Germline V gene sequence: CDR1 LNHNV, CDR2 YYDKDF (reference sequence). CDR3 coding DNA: TGTGCCACCAGCAGAGATGCGCCCCTCAGTGGGGGGACTGGAAACACCATATATTTT. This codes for CATSRDAPLSGGTGNTIYF.

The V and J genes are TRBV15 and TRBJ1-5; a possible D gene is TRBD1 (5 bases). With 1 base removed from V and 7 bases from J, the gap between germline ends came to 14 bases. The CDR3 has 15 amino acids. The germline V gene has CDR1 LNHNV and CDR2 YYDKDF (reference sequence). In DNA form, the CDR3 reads TGTGCCACCAGCAGAGTGGGGGGGTCTTCGCAGCCCCAGCATTTT. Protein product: CATSRVGGSSQPQHF.

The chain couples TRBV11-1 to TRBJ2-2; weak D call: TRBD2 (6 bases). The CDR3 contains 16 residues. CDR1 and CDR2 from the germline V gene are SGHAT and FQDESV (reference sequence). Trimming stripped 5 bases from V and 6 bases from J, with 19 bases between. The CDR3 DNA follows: TGTGCCAGCAGCGACCGAGGACTACTTAGGGCCGGGGAGCTGTTTTTT. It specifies CASSDRGLLRAGELFF.

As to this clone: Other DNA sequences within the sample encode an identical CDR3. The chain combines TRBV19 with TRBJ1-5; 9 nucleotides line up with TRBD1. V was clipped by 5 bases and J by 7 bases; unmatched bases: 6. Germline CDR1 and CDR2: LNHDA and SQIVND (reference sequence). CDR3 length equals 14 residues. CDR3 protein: CASSLDRGDQPQHF. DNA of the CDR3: TGTGCCAGTAGTCTCGACAGGGGGGACCAGCCCCAGCATTTT.

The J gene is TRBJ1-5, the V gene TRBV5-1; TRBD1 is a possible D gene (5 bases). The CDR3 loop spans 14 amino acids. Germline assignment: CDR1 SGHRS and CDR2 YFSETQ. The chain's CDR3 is CASSWQGGNQPQHF. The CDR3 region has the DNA TGCGCAAGCTCGTGGCAGGGAGGCAATCAGCCCCAGCATTTT.

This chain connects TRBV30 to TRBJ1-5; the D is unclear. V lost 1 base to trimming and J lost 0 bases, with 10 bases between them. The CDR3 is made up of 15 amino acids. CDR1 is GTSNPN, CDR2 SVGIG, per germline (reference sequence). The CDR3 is CAWSAFGYSNQPQHF. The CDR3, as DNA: TGTGCCTGGAGTGCATTCGGATATAGCAATCAGCCCCAGCATTTT.

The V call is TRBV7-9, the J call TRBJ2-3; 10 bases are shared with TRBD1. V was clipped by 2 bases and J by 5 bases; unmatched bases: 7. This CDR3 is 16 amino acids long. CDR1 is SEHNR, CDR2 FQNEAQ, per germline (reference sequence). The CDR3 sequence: CASSLRQGAKLDTQYF. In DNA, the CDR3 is TGTGCCAGCAGCTTACGACAGGGGGCGAAGTTAGATACGCAGTATTTT.

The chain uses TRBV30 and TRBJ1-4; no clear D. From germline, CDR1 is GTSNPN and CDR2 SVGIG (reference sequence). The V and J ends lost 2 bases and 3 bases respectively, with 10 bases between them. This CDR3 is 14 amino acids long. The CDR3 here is CAWSPGRANEKLFF. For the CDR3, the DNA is TGTGCCTGGAGTCCTGGTAGGGCTAATGAAAAACTGTTTTTT.

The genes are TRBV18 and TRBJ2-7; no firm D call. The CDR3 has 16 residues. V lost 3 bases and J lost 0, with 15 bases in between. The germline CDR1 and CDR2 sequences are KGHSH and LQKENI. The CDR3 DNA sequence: TGTGCCAGCTCACCCTCTAGTCATCTCAACTCCTACGAGCAGTACTTC. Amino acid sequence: CASSPSSHLNSYEQYF.

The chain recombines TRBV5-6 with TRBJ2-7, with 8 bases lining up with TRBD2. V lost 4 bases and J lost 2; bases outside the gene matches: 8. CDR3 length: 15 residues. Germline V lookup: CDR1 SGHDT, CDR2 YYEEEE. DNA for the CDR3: TGTGCCAGCAGCCTAAGCGGGAGTAAGACCTACGAGCAGTACTTC. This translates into CASSLSGSKTYEQYF.

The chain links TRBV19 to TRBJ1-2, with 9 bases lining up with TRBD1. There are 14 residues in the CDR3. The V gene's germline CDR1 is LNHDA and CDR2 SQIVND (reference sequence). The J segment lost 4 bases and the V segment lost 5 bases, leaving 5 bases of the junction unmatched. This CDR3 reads CASSEGDRVYGYTF. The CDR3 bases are TGTGCCAGTAGTGAAGGGGACAGGGTCTATGGCTACACCTTC.

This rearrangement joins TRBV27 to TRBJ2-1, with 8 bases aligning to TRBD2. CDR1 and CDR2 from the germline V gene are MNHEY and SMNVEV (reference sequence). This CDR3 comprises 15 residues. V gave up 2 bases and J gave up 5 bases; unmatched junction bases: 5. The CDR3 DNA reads TGTGCCAGCAGTTTAGAGGGACTAGGGAACAATGAGCAGTTCTTC. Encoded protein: CASSLEGLGNNEQFF.

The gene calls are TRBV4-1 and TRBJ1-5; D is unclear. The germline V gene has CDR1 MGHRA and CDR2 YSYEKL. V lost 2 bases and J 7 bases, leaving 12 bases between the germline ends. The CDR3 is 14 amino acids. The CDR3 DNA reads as TGCGCCAGCAGCCAATTCCTCGGTGAGCAGCCCCAGCATTTT. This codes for CASSQFLGEQPQHF.

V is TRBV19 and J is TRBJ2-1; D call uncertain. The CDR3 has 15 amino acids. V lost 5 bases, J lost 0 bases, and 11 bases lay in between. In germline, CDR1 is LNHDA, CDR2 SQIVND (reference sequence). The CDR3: CASSPFGHSYNEQFF. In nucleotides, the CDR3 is TGTGCCAGTAGTCCTTTCGGGCACTCCTACAATGAGCAGTTCTTC.

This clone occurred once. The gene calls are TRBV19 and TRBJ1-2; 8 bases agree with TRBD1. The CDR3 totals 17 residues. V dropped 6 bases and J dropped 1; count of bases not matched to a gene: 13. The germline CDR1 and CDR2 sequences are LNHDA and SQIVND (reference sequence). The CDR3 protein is CASRNPARQGNNYGYTF. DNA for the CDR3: TGTGCCAGTAGGAACCCCGCCAGACAGGGGAATAACTATGGCTACACCTTC.